Listed below are T cell receptor beta chains from one sample, sequenced in a study of blood T cell repertoires in COVID-19. The table came from immunoSEQ multiplex PCR; TCRdb's copy has only in-frame clones and leaves some out. The sample has some 97,000 clones; around 90% are singletons. The sample comprised peripheral blood. The source of these receptors is an older woman with acute or convalescent COVID-19. CDR3s include the opening cysteine and the closing phenylalanine or tryptophan.

length: 13; J: TRBJ1-6; V: TRBV5-4; CDR3: CASTRWGDSPLHF
length: 15; J: TRBJ1-4; V: TRBV25-1; CDR3: CASSPLPGSNEKLFF
length: 12; J: TRBJ2-1; V: TRBV18; CDR3: CASSPPGAEQFF
length: 15; J: TRBJ2-1; V: TRBV19; CDR3: CASSLGLAGDNEQFF
length: 16; J: TRBJ2-1; V: TRBV3-1/TRBV3-2; CDR3: CASSQGRGNSYNEQFF
length: 16; J: TRBJ1-6; V: TRBV6-1; CDR3: CASSEFPGVVRSPLHF
length: 15; J: TRBJ2-5; V: TRBV7-9; CDR3: CASSLSRTGRETQYF
length: 13; J: TRBJ2-7; V: TRBV7-3; CDR3: CASSSQGGYEQYF
length: 17; J: TRBJ2-5; V: TRBV6-1; CDR3: CASSEALRGGSQETQYF
length: 15; J: TRBJ2-5; V: TRBV18; CDR3: CASSPPASGRETQYF
length: 16; J: TRBJ1-2; V: TRBV9; CDR3: CASSVYDRGGIYGYTF
length: 15; J: TRBJ2-1; V: TRBV6-5; CDR3: CASSLALGRAGEQFF
length: 15; J: TRBJ1-2; V: TRBV19; CDR3: CASSSDRGINYGYTF
length: 15; J: TRBJ2-1; V: TRBV5-1; CDR3: CASSLAATSGNEQFF
length: 15; J: TRBJ1-1; V: TRBV11-3; CDR3: CASSLVRGFSTEAFF
length: 13; J: TRBJ1-4; V: TRBV12-3/TRBV12-4; CDR3: CASSLHSNEKLFF
length: 13; J: TRBJ1-1; V: TRBV6-5; CDR3: CASSFRQYTEAFF
length: 18; J: TRBJ2-7; V: TRBV6-1; CDR3: CASSEAIIRTSGTYEQYF
length: 15; J: TRBJ1-5; V: TRBV28; CDR3: CASSTPDRDGQPQHF
length: 16; J: TRBJ2-3; V: TRBV20-1; CDR3: CSASQRRAGGTDTQYF
length: 16; J: TRBJ2-3; V: TRBV7-9; CDR3: CASSPGLAGEGDTQYF
length: 14; J: TRBJ1-1; V: TRBV2; CDR3: CASSERQLNTEAFF
length: 16; J: TRBJ2-5; V: TRBV28; CDR3: CASSPAWVGGRETQYF
length: 14; J: TRBJ1-5; V: TRBV27; CDR3: CASRRTGGNQPQHF
length: 15; J: TRBJ1-2; V: TRBV19; CDR3: CASSPTGTPNYGYTF
length: 16; J: TRBJ2-2; V: TRBV3-1/TRBV3-2; CDR3: CASKSWGQTNTGELFF
length: 12; J: TRBJ1-6; V: TRBV6-6; CDR3: CASSPGNSPLHF
length: 18; J: TRBJ2-4; V: TRBV9; CDR3: CASSVAGLASGGKNIQYF
length: 11; J: TRBJ2-1; V: TRBV2; CDR3: CASTTFNEQFF
length: 14; J: TRBJ2-3; V: TRBV2; CDR3: CASNLAGPTDTQYF
length: 15; J: TRBJ2-2; V: TRBV3-1/TRBV3-2; CDR3: CASSQKTANTGELFF
length: 14; J: TRBJ2-7; V: TRBV5-5; CDR3: CASSRPGSGGEQYF
length: 17; J: TRBJ2-2; V: TRBV5-1; CDR3: CASSSRTSGLNTGELFF
length: 14; J: TRBJ2-1; V: TRBV3-1/TRBV3-2; CDR3: CASSQVTTGEKQFF
length: 16; J: TRBJ2-2; V: TRBV2; CDR3: CASSESAGREGGELFF
length: 14; J: TRBJ1-1; V: TRBV7-9; CDR3: CASSPGHSMFEAFF
length: 15; J: TRBJ1-2; V: TRBV7-9; CDR3: CASSPSGGGAGGYTF
length: 15; J: TRBJ2-3; V: TRBV6-2/TRBV6-3; CDR3: CASSSGGGSTDTQYF
length: 16; J: TRBJ1-2; V: TRBV19; CDR3: CASSTQGVMSNYGYTF
length: 14; J: TRBJ1-5; V: TRBV19; CDR3: CASKESDLNQPQHF
length: 13; J: TRBJ2-3; V: TRBV12-3/TRBV12-4; CDR3: CASSFFRSDTQYF
length: 13; J: TRBJ2-7; V: TRBV28; CDR3: CASSLFDRGEQYF
length: 15; J: TRBJ1-5; V: TRBV24-1; CDR3: CATSDPATGNQPQHF
length: 13; J: TRBJ1-1; V: TRBV30; CDR3: CAWRVAENTEAFF
length: 13; J: TRBJ1-3; V: TRBV5-5; CDR3: CASSPVGADTIYF
length: 14; J: TRBJ2-1; V: TRBV6-5; CDR3: CASSTGRGYNEQFF
length: 15; J: TRBJ1-1; V: TRBV6-1; CDR3: CASSETTGANTEAFF
length: 15; J: TRBJ2-2; V: TRBV18; CDR3: CASSPLDSYTGELFF
length: 13; J: TRBJ1-1; V: TRBV2; CDR3: CASSGTANTEAFF